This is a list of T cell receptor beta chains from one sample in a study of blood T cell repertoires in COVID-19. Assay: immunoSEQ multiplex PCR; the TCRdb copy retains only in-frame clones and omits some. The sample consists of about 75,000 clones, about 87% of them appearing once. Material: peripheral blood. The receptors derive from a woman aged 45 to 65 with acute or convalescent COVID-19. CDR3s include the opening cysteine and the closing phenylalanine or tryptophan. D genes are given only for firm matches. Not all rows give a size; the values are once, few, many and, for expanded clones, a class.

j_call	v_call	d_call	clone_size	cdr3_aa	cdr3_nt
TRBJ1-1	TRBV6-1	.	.	CASSSAWGQVAFF	TGTGCCAGCAGTTCAGCTTGGGGGCAGGTCGCTTTCTTT
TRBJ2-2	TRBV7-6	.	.	CASSLAGSVGTGELFF	TGTGCCAGCAGCTTAGCTGGTAGCGTAGGGACCGGGGAGCTGTTTTTT
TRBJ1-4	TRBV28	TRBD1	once	CASSSTGTGGEKLFF	TGTGCCAGCAGTTCGACCGGGACAGGGGGTGAAAAACTGTTTTTT
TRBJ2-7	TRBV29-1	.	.	CSVARQDLIYEQYF	TGCAGCGTTGCCCGACAGGATCTCATTTACGAGCAGTACTTC
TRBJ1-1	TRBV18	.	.	CASSPSGYTEAFF	TGTGCCAGCTCACCTTCAGGGTACACTGAAGCTTTCTTT
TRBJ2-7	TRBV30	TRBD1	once	CAGRTGASYEQYF	TGTGCCGGACGGACAGGGGCCTCCTACGAGCAGTACTTC
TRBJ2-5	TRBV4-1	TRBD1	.	CASSHRTGQRETQYF	TGCGCCAGCAGCCATCGGACAGGGCAACGAGAGACCCAGTACTTC
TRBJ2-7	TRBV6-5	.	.	CASSIREGKDYEQYF	TGTGCCAGCAGTATACGAGAGGGAAAGGACTACGAGCAGTACTTC
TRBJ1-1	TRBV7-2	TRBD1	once	CASSSGHRGTEAFF	TGTGCCAGCAGCTCAGGACACAGGGGCACTGAAGCTTTCTTT
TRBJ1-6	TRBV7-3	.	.	CASSLQGFDNSPLHF	TGTGCCAGCAGCCTGCAGGGCTTTGATAATTCACCCCTCCACTTT